The 15 T cell receptor beta chains reported below all come from one sample, sequenced in a study of T cells expressing NK-cell markers. Using the 5' RACE reads, TCRdb records one entry per CDR3 protein without DNA. The listing records about 180,000 distinct CDR3 sequences. Sequences were obtained from blood T cells: a sorted CD56 or NKG2C T cell subset, CD4+ or CD8+ T cells, or bulk PBMC T cells (not recorded which). These receptor sequences come from a man aged 18 to 69 in good health.

The chain couples TRBV20-1 to TRBJ2-3; the D gene TCRdb calls, TRBD2, cannot be checked with no DNA. This CDR3 has 17 amino acids. CDR1 is DFQATT and CDR2 is SNEGSKA in the germline V gene (reference sequence). The CDR3: CSASTPTSGGNGDTQYF.

The rearrangement uses TRBV7-8 and TRBJ1-6. The CDR3 extends over 16 amino acids. Germline V lookup: CDR1 SGHVS, CDR2 FQNEAQ. The chain's CDR3 is CASSPRGSSYNSPLHF.

CDR3 sequence: CASSLPAARTQYF. The V call is TRBV27, the J call TRBJ2-3. The length of the CDR3 is 13 residues. CDR1 is MNHEY, CDR2 SMNVEV, per germline (reference sequence).

J is TRBJ1-1 and V is TRBV7-9; lacking DNA, the TRBD1 call made by TCRdb goes unchecked. The CDR3 has 13 residues. From germline, CDR1 is SEHNR and CDR2 FQNEAQ (reference sequence). CDR3 sequence: CASSLSGSSEAFF.

The V gene is TRBV19, the J gene TRBJ2-1; the TCRdb call, TRBD1, lacks DNA for checking. There are 15 residues in the CDR3. Looked up from germline, CDR1 is LNHDA and CDR2 is SQIVND (reference sequence). The CDR3 sequence: CASSIPTGSYNEQFF.

The J gene is TRBJ2-2, the V gene TRBV6-2 or TRBV6-3; TCRdb calls TRBD1, which cannot be checked without DNA. The CDR3 covers 14 residues. Germline V CDR1 and CDR2: MNHEY, SVGEGT. This chain's CDR3 is CASSSREWAGELFF.

The chain links TRBV6-2 or TRBV6-3 to TRBJ2-5. The CDR3 is 12 amino acids. Per the germline V gene, CDR1 is MNHEY and CDR2 is SVGEGT. CDR3 sequence: CASSSLWETQYF.

This chain joins TRBV6-1 and TRBJ2-7; the TCRdb call, TRBD1, lacks DNA for checking. Germline lookup yields CDR1 MNHNS and CDR2 SASEGT. The CDR3 has 14 residues. CDR3 loop: CACLPGTGPYEQYF.

This chain joins TRBV9 and TRBJ2-5; the TCRdb D gene call, TRBD2, has no DNA to confirm it. The CDR3 extends over 15 amino acids. Germline-derived CDR1 and CDR2 are SGDLS and YYNGEE. The CDR3 loop is CASSTSGGAWETQYF.

The chain joins TRBV4-1 to TRBJ2-7; TCRdb selects TRBD1, and the lack of DNA leaves this call unchecked. Germline V gene lookup returns CDR1 MGHRA and CDR2 YSYEKL. The CDR3 is 16 residues long. The CDR3 protein is CASSQGPGFSSYEQYF.

The genes are TRBV12-3 or TRBV12-4 and TRBJ2-1. CDR3 length: 14 amino acids. The CDR3 region is CASRTGGSYNEQFF.

This chain connects TRBV6-1 to TRBJ1-6; as DNA is missing, the TRBD1 call by TCRdb cannot be tested. The CDR3 runs to 14 residues. Germline CDR1 reads MNHNS; CDR2 reads SASEGT. CDR3 sequence reads: CASSDLTGTSPLHF.

The chain recombines TRBV21-1 with TRBJ2-7; TCRdb reports TRBD1, a call that lacks DNA to check it against. TRBV21-1 is recorded as a pseudogene. The CDR3 has 19 amino acids. The CDR3 region is CAIYRCPGHTGALSYEQYF.

This chain links TRBV4-1 with TRBJ2-4; TCRdb reports TRBD1, a call that lacks DNA to check it against. The CDR3 runs to 17 residues. In germline, CDR1 is MGHRA, CDR2 YSYEKL. This CDR3 is CASSQEPWGARGNIQYF.

V and J are TRBV21-1 and TRBJ2-7; TCRdb gives TRBD2 as the D gene, but with no DNA this cannot be confirmed. TRBV21-1 is described as a pseudogene. The CDR3 totals 17 residues. CDR3 amino acids: CASSPIWLAGVSYEQYF.